The entry below gives a single T cell receptor (beta chain) sequence along with its context. This clonotype was picked up many times. This receptor's antigen is unknown. No base qualities exist here, and no much larger clone lies one base off it. Trimmed from V: 6 bases; trimmed from J: 8 bases; junction bases lacking a gene match: 6. From the germline V gene, CDR1 is SNHLY and CDR2 is FYNNEI. Inclusive of the bounding cysteine and phenylalanine, the CDR3 is 13 residues long. Of all the DNA, just the CDR3 is kept, 39 bases in frame from base 1. This sample was included in a study of regulatory T cells in long-lasting Graves disease (dated by TCRdb to the early 2020s). Broadly, across the study: Persistent Graves' disease meant more than 5 years of antithyroid drug treatment with TSH receptor autoantibodies that stayed positive. Patients with persistent Graves' disease were compared with patients with newly diagnosed Graves' disease using TCR sequencing and RNA sequencing of peripheral blood. The study took place in China and was registered as a clinical trial. A total of approximately 35 samples underwent TCR sequencing: about 13 from persistent and roughly 20 from newly diagnosed Graves' disease patients. On average, persistent Graves' disease patients in the clinical cohort had been on antithyroid drugs for around ten years. The research as a whole found: Compared with newly diagnosed patients, patients with persistent Graves' disease had lower TCR Shannon entropy and fewer highly expanded clones, which suggests clonal expansion. Sequencing and analysis were limited to the TCR beta chain. Preferential use of TRBV28, TRBJ1-2 and TRBJ2-5 was observed in persistent disease, whereas TRBV20-1 and TRBJ2-1 were favored in newly diagnosed disease. A larger number of public clonotypes was shared among persistent patients (fewer than 3,000) than among newly diagnosed patients (approximately 1,000). The authors acknowledged the small sample size as a limitation that may reduce accuracy. Only peripheral blood was studied, because thyroid tissue, the primary lesion, was inaccessible.

To prepare the library, multiplex PCR was applied. The reads were generated on an Illumina HiSeq 4000. TCR beta libraries were built with iRepertoire HTBI primers and Arm-PCR amplification of CDR3 regions. PCR products were gel purified before sequencing. Concerning the study's data processing: A total of roughly 67 TRBV and approximately 13 TRBJ segments were identified across samples and were used for gene usage analysis of CDR3 amino acid clonotypes. COPE and FqMerger were used to merge the filtered high-quality paired reads into contigs. BLAST was used to align contigs to IMGT TRBV, TRBD and TRBJ reference genes, and CDR3 was defined according to IMGT. Any clonotype with a frequency above 0.1% was counted as a highly expanded clone. Shannon entropy served as the measure of repertoire diversity, while the Gini coefficient captured V-J evenness. Clonotypes shared by more than one individual were considered public. TCRdb's own reprocessing of the public reads used fastp at Q25 and MiXCR and kept productive beta chains. Every distinct CDR3 protein forms one entry, paired with its most common genes and DNA. TCRdb's processing, not the study's, gives the V and J calls here. The sample table contains about 460,000 distinct CDR3 sequences; only one count was recorded for 20% to 25% of them. 10% to 15% of the sample comes from the top ten.

Read against the paper, the sample's time point label means: persistent/refractory GD, antithyroid drugs over 5 years with positive TRAb. RNA was extracted from PBMCs in TRIzol for both TCR sequencing and RNA sequencing. The diagnosis of Graves' disease followed American Thyroid Association guidelines. Recruitment of patients was carried out at an endocrinology department in Xi'an, China. Each patient gave approximately 10 milliliters of peripheral blood, collected in an EDTA anticoagulant tube. Ficoll Paque Plus density gradient separation was used to isolate PBMCs, and no further T cell sorting was performed. An Agilent 2100 Bioanalyzer and agarose gel were used to assess RNA quality, and a NanoDrop 2000 was used to measure RNA concentration.

The starting material was peripheral blood mononuclear cells (PBMCs), obtained when the disease was refractory, from a patient treated with antithyroid drugs. This sequence uses TRBV2 and TRBJ2-2; 7 junctional bases match TRBD1. The sequence derives from a female donor with Graves disease. The nucleotide sequence reads TGTGCCAGCAGACAGGGGCGCACTGGGGAGCTGTTTTTT. Its amino acids are CASRQGRTGELFF.